This is a list of T cell receptor beta chains from one sample in a study of T cell responses to AZD1222 COVID-19 vaccine. Sequenced by immunoSEQ multiplex PCR; TCRdb stores in-frame clones only, minus some. In the table there are about 180,000 clones, 80% to 90% of which are singletons. Sequenced material: peripheral blood, taken on day 0 of AZD1222 vaccination. These receptors were obtained from an adult in good health. CDR3s include the opening cysteine and the closing phenylalanine or tryptophan. Not every row has a clone size; where given, it reads once, few, many or a size class.

v_gene	abundance	j_gene	CDR3aa
TRBV11-3	.	TRBJ2-2	CASSPWTSGGGTGELFF
TRBV29-1	.	TRBJ1-5	CSAANLGTRSNQPQHF
TRBV28	.	TRBJ2-2	CASSFPILAGADTGELFF
TRBV5-1	few	TRBJ1-6	CASRPQGHDNSPLHF
TRBV5-1	.	TRBJ1-1	CASSRPRGGYTEAFF
TRBV7-6	.	TRBJ1-4	CASSLGTGGDVGEKLFF
TRBV10-3	.	TRBJ2-5	CATDTGRDQETQYF
TRBV3-1/TRBV3-2	.	TRBJ2-5	CASSPKRGGIREVETQYF
TRBV4-1	.	TRBJ1-1	CASSQDRGDTEAFF
TRBV20-1	.	TRBJ2-7	CSAPTFDEQYF
TRBV10-1	.	TRBJ2-3	CASSESKRDTQYF
TRBV2	.	TRBJ2-1	CASRGYNEQFF
TRBV5-6	.	TRBJ1-1	CASSTDSDTEAFF
TRBV6-7	.	TRBJ2-1	CASKGGTRDNEQFF
TRBV7-9	.	TRBJ2-3	CASSLYTDTQYF
TRBV5-1	.	TRBJ2-1	CASSHSGTTLGGEQFF
TRBV9	.	TRBJ2-1	CASSVVGFASGVSEQFF
TRBV12-3/TRBV12-4	.	TRBJ2-7	CASSHSSSYEQYF
TRBV5-1	once	TRBJ1-6	CASRATGSPGPLHF
TRBV6-1	.	TRBJ1-5	CASSEGTGEYQPQHF
TRBV3-1/TRBV3-2	.	TRBJ1-6	CASSQDPGTAGHF
TRBV30	once	TRBJ1-5	CAWSADLRYGNQPQHF
TRBV5-8	.	TRBJ2-5	CASSWNSVQETQYF
TRBV5-6	.	TRBJ1-5	CASSLASKLNQPQHF
TRBV30	.	TRBJ2-1	CAWAGPSSWDEQFF
TRBV20-1	.	TRBJ1-1	CSAGDPSRGMNTEAFF
TRBV19	.	TRBJ1-6	CASSKTGVHSPLHF
TRBV9	.	TRBJ1-6	CASSGVGLNSPLHF
TRBV4-1	.	TRBJ1-6	CASSQEYPVSPLHF
TRBV10-3	.	TRBJ2-3	CAISAGTASTDTQYF
TRBV14	.	TRBJ2-1	CASSQWTGDNEQFF